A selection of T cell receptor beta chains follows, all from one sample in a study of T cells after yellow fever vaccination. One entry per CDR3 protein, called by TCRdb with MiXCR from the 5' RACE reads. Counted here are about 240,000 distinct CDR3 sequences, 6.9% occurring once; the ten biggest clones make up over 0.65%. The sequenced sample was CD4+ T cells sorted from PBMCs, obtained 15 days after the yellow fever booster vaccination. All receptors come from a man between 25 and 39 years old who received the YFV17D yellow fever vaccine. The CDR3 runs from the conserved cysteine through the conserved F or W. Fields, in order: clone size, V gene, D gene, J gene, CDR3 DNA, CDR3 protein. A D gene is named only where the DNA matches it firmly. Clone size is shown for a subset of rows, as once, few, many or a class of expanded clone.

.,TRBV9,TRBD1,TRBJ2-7,TGTGCCAGCAGCGTTCGGGACAGGTCCTACGAGCAGTACTTC,CASSVRDRSYEQYF
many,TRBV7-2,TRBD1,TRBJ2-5,TGTGCCAGCAGCTTCGGACAGGGTGAGACCCAGTACTTC,CASSFGQGETQYF
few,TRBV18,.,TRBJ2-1,TGTGCCAGCTCACCCGGACACGGGGACAATGAGCAGTTCTTC,CASSPGHGDNEQFF
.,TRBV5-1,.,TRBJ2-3,TGCGCCAGCAGCAGACGGGAAATGGAGGCGCAGTATTTT,CASSRREMEAQYF
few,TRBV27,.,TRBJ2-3,TGTGCCAGCAGTCCCCTGGACTATCAGAATACGCAGTATTTT,CASSPLDYQNTQYF
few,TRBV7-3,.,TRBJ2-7,TGTGCCAGCAGCGCGTCTAAGGCCCACGAGCAGTACTTC,CASSASKAHEQYF
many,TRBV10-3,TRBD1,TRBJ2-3,TGTGCCATACAGGGGAGTTTCACAGATACGCAGTATTTT,CAIQGSFTDTQYF
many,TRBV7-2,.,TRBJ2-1,TGTGCCAGCAGCTTAGCCGGAGGTGCCTCCTACAATGAGCAGTTCTTC,CASSLAGGASYNEQFF
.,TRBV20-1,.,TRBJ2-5,TGCAGTGCCAGACTCCCTGGGACATCCTGGGAGGCTTACCAAGAGACCCAGTACTTC,CSARLPGTSWEAYQETQYF
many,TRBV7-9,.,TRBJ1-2,TGTGCCAGCAGCTTAGATACAGGGTACGGTGGCTACACCTTC,CASSLDTGYGGYTF
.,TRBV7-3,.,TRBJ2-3,TGTGCCAGCAGCTTAACCCCTACTACAGATACGCAGTATTTT,CASSLTPTTDTQYF
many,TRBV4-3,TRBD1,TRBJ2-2,TGCGCCAGCAGCCAAGACTTCCTACAGGGGACCGGGGAGCTGTTTTTT,CASSQDFLQGTGELFF
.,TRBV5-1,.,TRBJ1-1,TGCGCCAGCAGTCAGACCTTTGCGCGGACTGAAGCTTTCTTT,CASSQTFARTEAFF
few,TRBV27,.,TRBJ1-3,TGTGCCAGCAGTTCTCGGTTCCACTCTGGAAACACCATATATTTT,CASSSRFHSGNTIYF
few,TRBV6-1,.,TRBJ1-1,TGTGCCAGCAGTGAAGAGGGGTGGACTGAAGCTTTCTTT,CASSEEGWTEAFF
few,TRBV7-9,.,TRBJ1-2,TGTGCCAGCAGCTCAATGGGGAGCGAAGGTGCATATGGCTACACCTTC,CASSSMGSEGAYGYTF
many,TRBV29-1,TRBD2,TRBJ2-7,TGCAGCGCCCGGGAGGGACTAGCGGGAGGACGTAGCTCCTACGAGCAGTACTTC,CSAREGLAGGRSSYEQYF
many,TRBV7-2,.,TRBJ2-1,TGTGCCAGCAGCTTAGCCTCAGGGGTGTACAATGAGCAGTTCTTC,CASSLASGVYNEQFF
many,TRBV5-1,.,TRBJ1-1,TGCGCCAGCCAATCCCAGACGGACACTGAAGCTTTCTTT,CASQSQTDTEAFF
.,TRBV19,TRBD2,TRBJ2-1,TGTGCCAGTAACGGCGGGAGAGGTTCCTACAATGAGCAGTTCTTC,CASNGGRGSYNEQFF
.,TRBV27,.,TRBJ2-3,TGTGCCAGCAGTTTAGTAGCGGTAAAAGGGATCAGTACAGATACGCAGTATTTT,CASSLVAVKGISTDTQYF
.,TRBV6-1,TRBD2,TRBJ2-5,TGTGCCGGGGGGACTAGCGTTATGGGGGAGACCCAGTACTTC,CAGGTSVMGETQYF